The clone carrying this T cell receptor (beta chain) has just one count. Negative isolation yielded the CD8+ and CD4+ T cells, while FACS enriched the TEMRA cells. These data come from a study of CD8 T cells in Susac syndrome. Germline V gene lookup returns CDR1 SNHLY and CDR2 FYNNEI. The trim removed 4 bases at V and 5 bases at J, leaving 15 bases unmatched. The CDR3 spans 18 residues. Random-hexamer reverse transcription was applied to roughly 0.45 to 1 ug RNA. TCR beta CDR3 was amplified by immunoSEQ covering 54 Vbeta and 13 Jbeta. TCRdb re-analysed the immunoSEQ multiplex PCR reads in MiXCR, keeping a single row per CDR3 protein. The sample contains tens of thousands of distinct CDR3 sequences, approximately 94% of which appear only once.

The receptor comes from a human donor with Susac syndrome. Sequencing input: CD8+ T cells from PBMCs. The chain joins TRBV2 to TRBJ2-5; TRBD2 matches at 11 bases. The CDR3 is CASSVWTSGSGAEETQYF. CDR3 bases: TGTGCCAGCAGTGTTTGGACTAGCGGGTCGGGGGCAGAGGAGACCCAGTACTTC.